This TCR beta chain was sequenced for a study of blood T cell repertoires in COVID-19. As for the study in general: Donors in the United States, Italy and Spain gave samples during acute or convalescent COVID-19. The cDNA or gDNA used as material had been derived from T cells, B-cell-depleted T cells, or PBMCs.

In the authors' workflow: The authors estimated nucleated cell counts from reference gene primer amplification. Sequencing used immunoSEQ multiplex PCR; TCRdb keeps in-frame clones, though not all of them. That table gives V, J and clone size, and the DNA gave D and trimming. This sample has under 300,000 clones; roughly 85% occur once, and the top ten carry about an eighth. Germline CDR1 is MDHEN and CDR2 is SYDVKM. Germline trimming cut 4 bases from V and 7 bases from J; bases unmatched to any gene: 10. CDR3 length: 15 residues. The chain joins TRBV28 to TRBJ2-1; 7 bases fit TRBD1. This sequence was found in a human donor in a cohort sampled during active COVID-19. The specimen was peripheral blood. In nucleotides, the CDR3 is TGTGCCAGCAGTTCCCTCGGGACAGTAGGAAATGAGCAGTTCTTC. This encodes CASSSLGTVGNEQFF. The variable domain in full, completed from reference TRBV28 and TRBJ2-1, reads DVKVTQSSRYLVKRTGEKVFLECVQDMDHENMFWYRQDPGLGLRLIYFSYDVKMKEKGDIPEGYSVSREKKERFSLILESASTNQTSMYLCASSSLGTVGNEQFFGPGTRLTVL.